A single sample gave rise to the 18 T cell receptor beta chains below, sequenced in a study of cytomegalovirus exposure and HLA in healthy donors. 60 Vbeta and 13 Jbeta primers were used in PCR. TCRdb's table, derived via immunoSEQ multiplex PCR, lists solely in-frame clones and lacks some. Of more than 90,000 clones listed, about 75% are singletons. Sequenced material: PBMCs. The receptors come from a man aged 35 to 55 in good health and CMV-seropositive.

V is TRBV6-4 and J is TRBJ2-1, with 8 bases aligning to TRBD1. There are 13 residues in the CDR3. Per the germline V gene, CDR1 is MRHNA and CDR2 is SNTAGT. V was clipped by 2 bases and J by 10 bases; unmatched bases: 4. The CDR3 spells CASSDRTGREQFF. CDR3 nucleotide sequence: TGTGCCAGCAGTGACCGGACAGGGAGGGAGCAGTTCTTC.

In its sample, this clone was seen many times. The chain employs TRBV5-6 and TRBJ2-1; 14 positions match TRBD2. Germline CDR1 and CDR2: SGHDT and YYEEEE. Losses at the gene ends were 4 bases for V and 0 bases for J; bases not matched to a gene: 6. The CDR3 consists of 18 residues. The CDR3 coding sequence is TGTGCCAGCAGCCAGACTAGCGGGAGGGCCCGCTCCTACAATGAGCAGTTCTTC. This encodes CASSQTSGRARSYNEQFF.

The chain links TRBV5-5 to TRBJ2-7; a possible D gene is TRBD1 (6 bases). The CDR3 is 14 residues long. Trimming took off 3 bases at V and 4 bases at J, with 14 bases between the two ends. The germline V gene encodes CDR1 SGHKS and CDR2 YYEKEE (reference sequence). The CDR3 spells CASSWGTSLYEQYF. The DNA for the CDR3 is TGTGCCAGCAGCTGGGGGACAAGTTTGTACGAGCAGTACTTC.

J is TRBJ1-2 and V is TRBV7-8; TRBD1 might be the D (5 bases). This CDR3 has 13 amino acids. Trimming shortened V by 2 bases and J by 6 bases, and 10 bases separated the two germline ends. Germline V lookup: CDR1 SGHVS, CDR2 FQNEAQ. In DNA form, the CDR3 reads TGTGCCAGCAGCTTAACGCAGGGCCATGGCTACACCTTC. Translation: CASSLTQGHGYTF.

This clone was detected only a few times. The CDR3 spells CASGRGYSTDTQYF. CDR3 sequence (DNA): TGTGCCAGCGGAAGGGGGTACTCCACAGATACGCAGTATTTT. This chain links TRBV6-6 with TRBJ2-3; tentatively, D is TRBD1 (6 bases). Germline values: CDR1 MNHNY, CDR2 SVGAGI (reference sequence). V was pared by 8 bases and J by 2 bases, with 14 bases between. The CDR3 extends over 14 amino acids.

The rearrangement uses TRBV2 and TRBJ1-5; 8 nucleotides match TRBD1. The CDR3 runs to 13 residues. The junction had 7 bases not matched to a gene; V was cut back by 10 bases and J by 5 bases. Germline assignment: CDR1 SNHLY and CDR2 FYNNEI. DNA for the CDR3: TGTGCCACCTCCTGGACAGGGTATCAGCCCCAGCATTTT. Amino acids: CATSWTGYQPQHF.

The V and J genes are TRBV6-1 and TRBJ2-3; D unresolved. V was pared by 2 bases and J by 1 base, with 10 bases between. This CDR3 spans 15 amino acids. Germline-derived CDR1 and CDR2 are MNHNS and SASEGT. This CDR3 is CASSEQVMGTDTQYF. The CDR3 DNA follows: TGTGCCAGCAGTGAACAGGTCATGGGCACAGATACGCAGTATTTT.

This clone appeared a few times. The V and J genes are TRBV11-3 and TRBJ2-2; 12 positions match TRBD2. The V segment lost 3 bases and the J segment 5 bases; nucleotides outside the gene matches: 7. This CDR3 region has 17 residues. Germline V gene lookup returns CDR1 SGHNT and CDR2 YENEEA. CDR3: CASSFRGLAGGTGELFF. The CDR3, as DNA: TGTGCCAGCAGCTTCCGGGGACTAGCGGGTGGAACCGGGGAGCTGTTTTTT.

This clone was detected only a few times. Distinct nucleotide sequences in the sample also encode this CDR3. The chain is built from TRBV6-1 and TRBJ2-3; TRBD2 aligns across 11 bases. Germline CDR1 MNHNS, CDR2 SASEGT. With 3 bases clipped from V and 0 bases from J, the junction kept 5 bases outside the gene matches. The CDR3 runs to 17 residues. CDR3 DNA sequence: TGTGCCAGCAGTGAGGCTAGCGGGGGGCTGAGCACAGATACGCAGTATTTT. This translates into CASSEASGGLSTDTQYF.

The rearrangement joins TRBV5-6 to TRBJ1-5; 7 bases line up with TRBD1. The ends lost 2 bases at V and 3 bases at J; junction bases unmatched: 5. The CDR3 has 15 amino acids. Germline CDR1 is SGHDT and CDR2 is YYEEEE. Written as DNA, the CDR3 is TGTGCCAGCAGCTTCGGGACAGACGTCAATCAGCCCCAGCATTTT. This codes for CASSFGTDVNQPQHF.

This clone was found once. The CDR3 region has the DNA TGTGCCAGCAGCTTAGGGGGGGGTTTTAATGAGCAGTTCTTC. Its protein is CASSLGGGFNEQFF. The chain recombines TRBV7-3 with TRBJ2-1; TRBD2 agrees at 7 bases. In germline, CDR1 is SGHTA, CDR2 FQGTGA. The CDR3 consists of 14 residues. J was trimmed by 7 bases and V by 2 bases; bases with no gene match: 5. Full variable domain (missing parts from reference TRBV7-3 and TRBJ2-1): GAGVSQTPSNKVTEKGKYVELRCDPISGHTALYWYRQSLGQGPEFLIYFQGTGAADDSGLPNDRFFAVRPEGSVSTLKIQRTERGDSAVYLCASSLGGGFNEQFFGPGTRLTVL.

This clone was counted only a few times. CDR3 in DNA: TGCGCCAGCAGCCAAGCGCCGGGACAGCAACGGGAGCAGTACTTC. This translates into CASSQAPGQQREQYF. The V call is TRBV4-1, the J call TRBJ2-7; the match to TRBD1 covers 7 bases. V gave up 1 base and J gave up 7 bases; unmatched junction bases: 10. Germline V gene sequence: CDR1 MGHRA, CDR2 YSYEKL. There are 15 residues in the CDR3.

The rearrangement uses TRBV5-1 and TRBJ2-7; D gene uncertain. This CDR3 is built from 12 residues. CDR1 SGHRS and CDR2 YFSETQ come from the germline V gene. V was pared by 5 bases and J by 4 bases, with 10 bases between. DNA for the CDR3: TGCGCCAGCAGGGCCAGTCAGTACGAGCAGTACTTC. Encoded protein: CASRASQYEQYF. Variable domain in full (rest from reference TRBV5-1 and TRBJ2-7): KAGVTQTPRYLIKTRGQQVTLSCSPISGHRSVSWYQQTPGQGLQFLFEYFSETQRNKGNFPGRFSGRQFSNSRSEMNVSTLELGDSALYLCASRASQYEQYFGPGTRLTVT.

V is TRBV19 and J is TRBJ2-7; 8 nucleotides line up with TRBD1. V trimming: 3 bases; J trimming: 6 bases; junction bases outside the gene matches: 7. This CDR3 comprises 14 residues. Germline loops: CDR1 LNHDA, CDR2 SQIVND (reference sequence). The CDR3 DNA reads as TGTGCCAGTAGTATTCAGGACAGGGCTGTCGAGCAGTACTTC. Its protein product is CASSIQDRAVEQYF.

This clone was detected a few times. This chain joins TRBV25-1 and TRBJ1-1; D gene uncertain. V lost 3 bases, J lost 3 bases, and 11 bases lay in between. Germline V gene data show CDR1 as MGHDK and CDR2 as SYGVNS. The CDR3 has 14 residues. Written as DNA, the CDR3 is TGTGCCAGCAGTGACACCAACAGCTACACTGAAGCTTTCTTT. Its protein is CASSDTNSYTEAFF.

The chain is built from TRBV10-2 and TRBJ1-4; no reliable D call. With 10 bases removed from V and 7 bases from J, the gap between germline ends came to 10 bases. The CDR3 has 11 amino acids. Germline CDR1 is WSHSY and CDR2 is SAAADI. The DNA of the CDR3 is TGCGCCACCTCCGCAGGTGAAAAACTGTTTTTT. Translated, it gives CATSAGEKLFF.

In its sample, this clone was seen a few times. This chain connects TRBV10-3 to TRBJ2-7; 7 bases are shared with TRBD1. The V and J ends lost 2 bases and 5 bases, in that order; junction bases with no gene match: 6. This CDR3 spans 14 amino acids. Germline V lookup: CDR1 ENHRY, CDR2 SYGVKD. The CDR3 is CAISEPGQANEQYF. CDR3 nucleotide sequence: TGTGCCATCAGTGAGCCTGGACAGGCCAACGAGCAGTACTTC.

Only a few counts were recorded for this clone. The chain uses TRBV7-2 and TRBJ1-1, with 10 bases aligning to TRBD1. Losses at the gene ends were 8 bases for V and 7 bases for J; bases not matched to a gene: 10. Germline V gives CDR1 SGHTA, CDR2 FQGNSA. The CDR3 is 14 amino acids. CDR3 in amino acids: CASSPLGTGVEAFF. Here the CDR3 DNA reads TGTGCCAGCTCCCCCCTAGGGACAGGGGTTGAAGCTTTCTTT.